Listed here are 30 T cell receptor beta chains from one sample, sequenced in a study of blood T cell repertoires in COVID-19. TCRdb's table, derived via immunoSEQ multiplex PCR, lists solely in-frame clones and lacks some. The sample yields approximately 280,000 clones, about 90% seen once. Material: peripheral blood. These TCRs come from a woman aged 25-40 years who had recovered from COVID-19.

This chain links TRBV3-1 (or the pseudogene TRBV3-2) with TRBJ1-2, with 12 bases aligning to TRBD1. CDR1 and CDR2 from the germline V gene are LGHDT and YNNKEL (reference sequence). V dropped 5 bases and J dropped 5; count of bases not matched to a gene: 9. The CDR3 is 16 residues long. Here the CDR3 reads CASSSGQGAKQYGYTF. The CDR3 DNA reads as TGTGCCAGCAGCTCGGGACAGGGGGCGAAACAGTATGGCTACACCTTC.

The CDR3, as DNA: TGTGCCAGCACCCAGAGCGGGACAGGGGGCACTGAAGCTTTCTTT. Encoded protein: CASTQSGTGGTEAFF. V gene TRBV28 combines with J gene TRBJ1-1, with 11 bases matching TRBD1. Germline V gene sequence: CDR1 MDHEN, CDR2 SYDVKM. Trimming took 7 bases from V and 4 from J; bases not matched to a gene: 8. This CDR3 has 15 amino acids.

This clone was recorded a few times. This CDR3 is also generated by other DNA sequences in the sample. The rearrangement links TRBV2 to TRBJ2-5; D ambiguous. The CDR3 spans 12 residues. The V end was cut by 4 bases, the J end by 2 bases, with 5 bases between. In germline, CDR1 is SNHLY, CDR2 FYNNEI. The CDR3 loop reads CASSASQETQYF. CDR3 in DNA: TGTGCCAGCAGTGCGAGTCAAGAGACCCAGTACTTC.

Comment on this clone: Other DNA sequences within the sample encode an identical CDR3. The chain carries TRBV11-2 and TRBJ2-1, with D unresolved. The CDR3 has 13 residues. Trimming took 1 base from V and 4 from J, leaving 5 bases between them. CDR1 is SGHAT, CDR2 FQNNGV, per germline. The CDR3 DNA follows: TGTGCCAGCAGCTTAGCCGGGTACAATGAGCAGTTCTTC. It is translated as CASSLAGYNEQFF. The complete variable domain, with remaining parts taken from reference TRBV11-2 and TRBJ2-1, reads EAGVAQSPRYKIIEKRQSVAFWCNPISGHATLYWYQQILGQGPKLLIQFQNNGVVDDSQLPKDRFSAERLKGVDSTLKIQPAKLEDSAVYLCASSLAGYNEQFFGPGTRLTVL.

This rearrangement joins TRBV7-2 to TRBJ2-3; D not resolved. Between the trimmed V and J ends, which lost 5 bases and 0 bases, there was a span of 9 bases. CDR3 length: 14 amino acids. Looked up from germline, CDR1 is SGHTA and CDR2 is FQGNSA. DNA for the CDR3: TGTGCCAGCAGCGCCCGACTGAGCACAGATACGCAGTATTTT. Translated: CASSARLSTDTQYF.

This chain connects TRBV27 to TRBJ2-3, with D maybe TRBD1 (6 bases). Germline V gene lookup returns CDR1 MNHEY and CDR2 SMNVEV (reference sequence). The V gene lost 5 bases and the J gene lost 6 bases, with 18 bases spanning the gap. CDR3 length: 15 amino acids. CDR3 coding DNA: TGTGCCAGCAGTCTAGGACAGAGAACAACCGATACGCAGTATTTT. This translates into CASSLGQRTTDTQYF.

The chain combines TRBV30 with TRBJ1-1, with D perhaps TRBD1 (6 bases). CDR1 GTSNPN and CDR2 SVGIG come from the germline V gene (reference sequence). V lost 1 base to trimming and J lost 6 bases, with 12 bases between them. There are 13 residues in the CDR3. In nucleotides, the CDR3 is TGTGCCTGGAGTGCTACACAGGGTGCTGAAGCTTTCTTT. Protein sequence: CAWSATQGAEAFF.

In its sample, this clone was seen once. The chain couples TRBV14 to TRBJ1-1, with 8 bases aligning to TRBD1. From germline, CDR1 is SGHDN and CDR2 FVKESK. V shed 3 bases, J shed 1 base, and the junction held 13 bases outside the gene matches. The CDR3 is 18 residues long. Here the CDR3 reads CASSHPTGRGRGNTEAFF. Here the CDR3 DNA reads TGTGCCAGCAGCCACCCTACCGGCAGGGGGCGAGGGAACACTGAAGCTTTCTTT.

The DNA for the CDR3 is TGTGCCAGCATGGGAGAAGTCAACATTGTCGGGAGTGAGCAGTTCTTC. Translated, it gives CASMGEVNIVGSEQFF. V usage is TRBV7-8 and J usage is TRBJ2-1, with TRBD2 as a possible D gene (6 bases). From germline, CDR1 is SGHVS and CDR2 FQNEAQ. V was trimmed by 7 bases and J by 9 bases, leaving 25 bases between them. The CDR3 totals 16 residues.

This clone was picked up one time. The chain couples TRBV27 to TRBJ2-2; 10 bases map to TRBD1. The germline V gene has CDR1 MNHEY and CDR2 SMNVEV (reference sequence). This CDR3 comprises 19 residues. J was trimmed by 4 bases and V by 7 bases; bases with no gene match: 18. The CDR3 protein is CASTLLRTGGLKTTGELFF. CDR3 nucleotides: TGTGCCAGCACCCTGCTGAGGACAGGGGGTCTCAAAACCACCGGGGAGCTGTTTTTT.

The genes are TRBV4-2 and TRBJ1-5, with 9 bases aligning to TRBD1. V gave up 2 bases and J gave up 3 bases; unmatched junction bases: 11. Germline CDR1 LGHNA, CDR2 YNFKEQ. The length of the CDR3 is 18 residues. CDR3 nucleotide sequence: TGTGCCAGCAGCCAACTGGGGACAGGGTCCGGGACCAATCAGCCCCAGCATTTT. Amino acid sequence: CASSQLGTGSGTNQPQHF.

The chain links TRBV4-1 to TRBJ2-1; 9 nucleotides match TRBD2. Germline V gene data show CDR1 as MGHRA and CDR2 as YSYEKL. V trimming: 1 base; J trimming: 4 bases; junction bases outside the gene matches: 11. This CDR3 is built from 18 residues. This chain's CDR3 is CASSQVPAAGGAYNEQFF. In DNA, the CDR3 is TGCGCCAGCAGCCAAGTACCAGCAGCGGGGGGTGCTTACAATGAGCAGTTCTTC.

The J gene is TRBJ1-6, the V gene TRBV6-6; D remains ambiguous. This CDR3 has 17 amino acids. V lost 6 bases and J 0 bases, leaving 15 bases between the germline ends. Germline V gives CDR1 MNHNY, CDR2 SVGAGI (reference sequence). The CDR3 nucleotides are TGTGCCAGCAGCCGAACCGCTTCGGGCTCCTATAATTCACCCCTCCACTTT. It encodes CASSRTASGSYNSPLHF.

This rearrangement joins TRBV2 to TRBJ2-3; D not resolved. The CDR3 loop spans 13 amino acids. Trimming pared 11 bases from V and 4 bases from J, leaving 16 bases between. Germline values: CDR1 SNHLY, CDR2 FYNNEI. DNA for the CDR3: TGTGCCGATTCCGGGTCCGGGTCAGATACGCAGTATTTT. Protein sequence: CADSGSGSDTQYF. The entire variable domain, with the rest obtained from reference TRBV2 and TRBJ2-3, is as follows: EPEVTQTPSHQVTQMGQEVILRCVPISNHLYFYWYRQILGQKVEFLVSFYNNEISEKSEIFDDQFSVERPDGSNFTLKIRSTKLEDSAMYFCADSGSGSDTQYFGPGTRLTVL.

In DNA, the CDR3 is TGTGCCAGCAGCTCCGGACAGGGAACCTATGGCTACACCTTC. Translating gives CASSSGQGTYGYTF. J is TRBJ1-2 and V is TRBV11-2; TRBD1 agrees at 8 bases. Germline assignment: CDR1 SGHAT and CDR2 FQNNGV. V lost 4 bases and J lost 4; bases outside the gene matches: 5. The length of the CDR3 is 14 residues.

DNA of the CDR3: TGTGCCAGCACCTGGGCAGGGGCGCTTGGCTACACCTTC. The encoded protein is CASTWAGALGYTF. V and J are TRBV5-6 and TRBJ1-2; D may be TRBD1 (6 bases). The CDR3 is made up of 13 amino acids. The V and J ends lost 6 bases and 7 bases respectively, with 16 bases between them. The germline V gene has CDR1 SGHDT and CDR2 YYEEEE.

V is TRBV6-5 and J is TRBJ1-3; D gene uncertain. The ends were cut back, 10 bases at V and 2 bases at J, with 15 bases in the middle. This CDR3 comprises 14 residues. The germline V gene encodes CDR1 MNHEY and CDR2 SVGAGI. CDR3 bases: TGTGCCACCCGTCGTATTGGAGCTGGAAACACCATATATTTT. This gives the protein CATRRIGAGNTIYF.

This sequence joins TRBV6-5 and TRBJ2-7; 7 bases match TRBD1. V was pared by 8 bases and J by 6 bases, with 16 bases of the junction left unmatched. Germline lookup yields CDR1 MNHEY and CDR2 SVGAGI. CDR3 size: 15 residues. DNA for the CDR3: TGTGCCAGCCCCGAATGGGCAGGGGGAAGGGCCGAGCAGTACTTC. The encoded protein is CASPEWAGGRAEQYF.

The chain employs TRBV9 and TRBJ1-6; D might be TRBD1 (5 bases). The CDR3 sequence is 13 residues long. CDR1 SGDLS and CDR2 YYNGEE come from the germline V gene. Trimming shortened V by 3 bases and J by 9 bases, and 10 bases separated the two germline ends. The CDR3 bases are TGTGCCAGCAGCGAGGGACTTGGTTCACCCCTCCACTTT. Translated: CASSEGLGSPLHF.

The chain joins TRBV6-2 or TRBV6-3 to TRBJ1-1; D unresolved. Germline V gene sequence: CDR1 MNHEY, CDR2 SVGEGT. Trimming cost V 0 bases and J 7 bases, with 12 bases left between them. The length of the CDR3 is 14 residues. The CDR3 reads CASSYSGWGGEAFF. DNA for the CDR3: TGTGCCAGCAGTTACTCAGGTTGGGGAGGTGAAGCTTTCTTT.

The chain has TRBV27 and TRBJ2-1; no firm D call. V was clipped by 5 bases and J by 0 bases, with 14 bases between them. The V gene's germline CDR1 is MNHEY and CDR2 SMNVEV (reference sequence). This CDR3 spans 16 amino acids. CDR3 residues: CASSTEPTLSYNEQFF. The CDR3 region has the DNA TGTGCCAGCAGTACGGAGCCAACTCTCTCCTACAATGAGCAGTTCTTC.

The chain couples TRBV5-4 to TRBJ2-6; 10 bases align to TRBD1. This CDR3 is built from 18 residues. CDR1 is SGHNT, CDR2 YYREEE, per germline (reference sequence). Trimming removed 5 bases from V and 4 bases from J; junction bases left unmatched: 12. This CDR3 reads CASRYVPGQGTGANVLTF. The CDR3 coding sequence is TGTGCCAGCAGATACGTCCCGGGACAGGGGACCGGGGCCAACGTCCTGACTTTC.

This chain links TRBV27 with TRBJ2-7; 7 bases line up with TRBD2. This CDR3 region has 13 residues. With 4 bases clipped from V and 5 bases from J, the junction kept 5 bases outside the gene matches. Germline CDR1 and CDR2: MNHEY and SMNVEV (reference sequence). The CDR3 nucleotides are TGTGCCAGCAGTTGGGGGGGGAGTAACGAGCAGTACTTC. The encoded protein is CASSWGGSNEQYF.

The chain couples TRBV5-6 to TRBJ2-7, with TRBD1 identical over 10 bases. Germline lookup yields CDR1 SGHDT and CDR2 YYEEEE. The CDR3 contains 14 residues. J lost 2 bases, V lost 7 bases, and 6 bases had no gene match. DNA of the CDR3: TGTGCCAGCTCTAGAGACAGGGGGCCCTACGAGCAGTACTTC. Amino acid sequence: CASSRDRGPYEQYF.

The V call is TRBV5-1, the J call TRBJ2-7; 9 nucleotides line up with TRBD2. The CDR3 runs 16 residues. V gave up 0 bases and J gave up 2 bases; unmatched junction bases: 6. The germline CDR1 and CDR2 sequences are SGHRS and YFSETQ. The CDR3 region has the DNA TGCGCCAGCAGCTTGGCCCGGGCTAGCGGGACCTACGAGCAGTACTTC. Protein sequence: CASSLARASGTYEQYF. Together with reference TRBV5-1 and TRBJ2-7, the CDR3 gives the full variable domain: KAGVTQTPRYLIKTRGQQVTLSCSPISGHRSVSWYQQTPGQGLQFLFEYFSETQRNKGNFPGRFSGRQFSNSRSEMNVSTLELGDSALYLCASSLARASGTYEQYFGPGTRLTVT.

This chain joins TRBV7-9 and TRBJ2-7; D remains ambiguous. Trimming pared 2 bases from V and 0 bases from J, leaving 5 bases between. CDR3 length: 13 amino acids. Germline CDR1 SEHNR, CDR2 FQNEAQ (reference sequence). CDR3 protein: CASSLISSYEQYF. CDR3 nucleotides: TGTGCCAGCAGCTTAATTAGCTCCTACGAGCAGTACTTC.

The chain employs TRBV7-6 and TRBJ2-5; D might be TRBD2 (6 bases). The CDR3 runs 17 residues. Per germline, CDR1 SGHVS and CDR2 FNYEAQ. Trimming pared 1 base from V and 0 bases from J, leaving 15 bases between. Written as DNA, the CDR3 is TGTGCCAGCAGCTTAGGGAGGCGGGGAACATACCAAGAGACCCAGTACTTC. Amino acids: CASSLGRRGTYQETQYF.

This clone appeared once. Additional DNA sequences in this sample encode the identical CDR3. J is TRBJ1-2 and V is TRBV7-6; D is possibly TRBD1 (5 bases). The CDR3 is made up of 13 amino acids. The germline V gene has CDR1 SGHVS and CDR2 FNYEAQ. V was shortened by 5 bases and J by 2 bases, with 9 bases between the two germline ends. DNA of the CDR3: TGTGCCAGCAGCCCCACAGGAAACTATGGCTACACCTTC. Translating it yields CASSPTGNYGYTF. Variable domain in full (rest from reference TRBV7-6 and TRBJ1-2): GAGVSQSPRYKVTKRGQDVALRCDPISGHVSLYWYRQALGQGPEFLTYFNYEAQQDKSGLPNDRFSAERPEGSISTLTIQRTEQRDSAMYRCASSPTGNYGYTFGSGTRLTVV.

The chain combines TRBV10-3 with TRBJ2-3, with 10 bases fitting TRBD2. Trimming took 10 bases from V and 1 from J; bases not matched to a gene: 14. The CDR3 runs to 17 residues. From germline, CDR1 is ENHRY and CDR2 SYGVKD. CDR3 DNA: TGTGCCACGACAGCTAGCGGGAGTACGGTAGGCACAGATACGCAGTATTTT. This codes for CATTASGSTVGTDTQYF.

The chain links TRBV19 to TRBJ2-7; 7 bases are a match to TRBD1. V lost 3 bases to trimming and J lost 6 bases; unmatched junction nucleotides: 5. Germline lookup yields CDR1 LNHDA and CDR2 SQIVND (reference sequence). The CDR3 has 13 residues. CDR3 sequence (DNA): TGTGCCAGTAGTATGGGACAGAGGGGCGAGCAGTACTTC. It is translated as CASSMGQRGEQYF.